This is a list of T cell receptor beta chains from one sample in a study of T cells in Graves' hyperthyroidism and ophthalmopathy. TCRdb itself ran the multiplex PCR reads through MiXCR, one entry per CDR3 protein. This table has 350,000 or so distinct CDR3 sequences, 15% to 20% appearing once. The sample taken for sequencing was blood. The receptors stem from a middle-aged woman with Graves' ophthalmopathy. Each CDR3 is given with its conserved first and last residue. The D gene is left open where the match is weak. For some rows the clone size is stated as once, few or many, or as a class when expanded; others skip it.

V	J	D	size	CDR3	DNA
TRBV14	TRBJ2-7	TRBD1	NA	CASSLYRGTYEQYF	TGTGCCAGCAGCCTTTACAGGGGAACCTACGAGCAGTACTTC
TRBV11-1	TRBJ2-7	TRBD2	NA	CASSLAPLAGGAPYEQYF	TGTGCCAGCAGCTTAGCCCCACTAGCGGGAGGAGCGCCCTACGAGCAGTACTTC
TRBV28	TRBJ2-7	NA	once	CASSLDGEVSYEQYF	TGTGCCAGCAGTTTAGACGGAGAAGTCTCCTACGAGCAGTACTTC
TRBV6-5	TRBJ1-6	NA	few	CASSSDNRHSPLHF	TGTGCCAGCAGTTCGGACAACCGGCATTCACCCCTCCACTTT
TRBV12-5	TRBJ2-2	TRBD2	NA	CASGVEPGGPYVGELFF	TGTGCTAGTGGGGTTGAACCGGGGGGGCCATATGTCGGGGAGCTGTTTTTT
TRBV12-3/TRBV12-4	TRBJ2-5	TRBD1	NA	CASSYNTGGQETQYF	TGTGCCAGCAGCTATAACACAGGGGGCCAAGAGACCCAGTACTTC
TRBV28	TRBJ1-6	NA	many	CASSLTGYGSYNSPLHF	TGTGCCAGCAGCTTAACAGGCTACGGGTCCTATAATTCACCCCTCCACTTT
TRBV12-3/TRBV12-4	TRBJ1-1	NA	many	CASSSPLGRLTEAFF	TGTGCCAGCAGTTCACCCCTGGGCAGGTTAACTGAAGCTTTCTTT
TRBV6-1	TRBJ2-3	TRBD2	many	CASATAGWRTDTQYF	TGTGCCAGCGCGACAGCGGGGTGGCGCACAGATACGCAGTATTTT
TRBV27	TRBJ2-7	NA	many	CASSREGRLYEQYF	TGTGCCAGCAGCCGCGAGGGGAGGCTCTACGAGCAGTACTTC
TRBV29-1	TRBJ1-1	NA	many	CSVTGGVDTEAFF	TGCAGCGTAACTGGGGGGGTTGACACTGAAGCTTTCTTT
TRBV6-5	TRBJ2-4	TRBD2	many	CASSFPGLAGERAAKNIQYF	TGTGCCAGCAGTTTCCCGGGACTAGCGGGAGAGAGGGCTGCCAAAAACATTCAGTACTTC
TRBV6-5	TRBJ1-2	NA	many	CASSTPGHYGYTF	TGTGCCAGCAGCACGCCGGGACATTATGGCTACACCTTC
TRBV2	TRBJ2-7	NA	many	CASGGNTYEQYF	TGTGCCAGCGGGGGTAATACCTACGAGCAGTACTTC
TRBV28	TRBJ2-7	TRBD2	many	CASSSPTSGSTYEQYF	TGTGCCAGCAGTTCTCCGACTAGCGGGTCAACCTACGAGCAGTACTTC
TRBV10-1	TRBJ2-1	NA	many	CASSESRTGRYEQFF	TGCGCCAGCAGTGAGTCTCGGACTGGGAGGTATGAGCAGTTCTTC
TRBV6-2/TRBV6-3	TRBJ1-5	NA	many	CASSYSTILGDQPQHF	TGTGCCAGCAGTTATTCGACGATCCTTGGGGATCAGCCCCAGCATTTT
TRBV4-2	TRBJ2-7	NA	few	CASSQVQAGISEQYF	TGTGCCAGCAGCCAAGTACAGGCAGGGATCTCCGAGCAGTACTTC
TRBV25-1	TRBJ2-2	TRBD1	many	CASSKHGTGDPGELFF	TGTGCCAGCAGTAAACACGGGACAGGGGATCCCGGGGAGCTGTTTTTT
TRBV28	TRBJ2-2	TRBD2	once	CASRGNSGRNTGELFF	TGTGCCAGCAGGGGGAATAGCGGGAGGAACACCGGGGAGCTGTTTTTT
TRBV5-1	TRBJ1-1	NA	few	CASSLGPGEAFF	TGCGCCAGCAGCTTGGGTCCCGGTGAAGCTTTCTTT
TRBV2	TRBJ2-5	TRBD1	many	CASTLGQAIETQYF	TGTGCCAGCACCCTCGGACAGGCCATAGAGACCCAGTACTTC
TRBV4-3	TRBJ2-7	TRBD1	many	CASSQNIYRGRGIYEQYF	TGCGCCAGCAGCCAAAACATATACAGGGGGCGCGGGATTTACGAGCAGTACTTC
TRBV5-1	TRBJ1-6	NA	many	CASSLMDNNSPLHF	TGCGCCAGCAGCTTGATGGATAATAATTCACCCCTCCACTTT
TRBV28	TRBJ2-4	NA	NA	CASSSQDSGYRNIQYF	TGTGCCAGCAGTTCCCAGGACTCTGGTTACCGGAACATTCAGTACTTC
TRBV9	TRBJ2-7	NA	many	CASTIRRGGEQYF	TGTGCCAGCACGATAAGACGGGGAGGCGAGCAGTACTTC
TRBV27	TRBJ2-1	NA	many	CASSLSKYNEQFF	TGTGCCAGCAGTTTGTCCAAGTACAATGAGCAGTTCTTC
TRBV19	TRBJ2-5	NA	many	CASSQGTQETQYF	TGTGCCAGTAGTCAAGGGACCCAAGAGACCCAGTACTTC